This T cell receptor (beta chain) derives from a study of T cells in Graves' hyperthyroidism and ophthalmopathy. Study details: Specimen type is peripheral blood, collected at initial diagnosis prior to any treatment. Notes on the study in general: Blood also carried most thyroid clonotypes expanded above 0.001.

Hyperthyroidism patients were newly diagnosed, had disease duration under 2 months, and were aged 18 to 65 years. Template material for amplifying TCR beta CDR3 regions consisted of RNA transcripts. The TCR CDR3 was amplified in a first-round RT-PCR using the HTBI primer set. One entry per CDR3 protein, called by TCRdb with MiXCR from the multiplex PCR reads. The data show under 750,000 distinct CDR3 sequences, around a sixth seen once. As regards this clonotype: Its antigen is unidentified.

CDR1 and CDR2 (germline): SEHNR, FQNEAQ (reference sequence). This CDR3 spans 16 amino acids. V was trimmed by 2 bases and J by 1 base, leaving 15 bases between them. The sample was blood. This receptor was taken from a woman aged 45-59 years with Graves' hyperthyroidism that later progressed to Graves' ophthalmopathy. V usage is TRBV7-9 and J usage is TRBJ2-7; D possibly matches TRBD1 or TRBD2 (5 bases each). In DNA form, the CDR3 reads TGTGCCAGCAGCTTATCTTCCGGGACGCAATCCTACGAGCAGTACTTC. Encoded protein: CASSLSSGTQSYEQYF.